A single sample gave rise to the 10 T cell receptor beta chains below, sequenced in a study of radiotherapy plus CTLA-4 blockade in lung cancer. Libraries were prepared by immunoSEQ multiplex PCR; TCRdb keeps only in-frame clonotypes and omits some of them. The data show 90,000 or so clones, with about four fifths seen just once and 0.84% held by the top ten. The sequenced sample was peripheral blood, obtained from a patient treated with radiotherapy plus ipilimumab. Receptors originate from a human donor with non-small cell lung cancer who had stable disease on radiotherapy plus ipilimumab.

The chain recombines TRBV19 with TRBJ1-5; D is uncertain. V lost 7 bases and J lost 6, with 13 bases in between. The CDR3 totals 13 residues. Germline values: CDR1 LNHDA, CDR2 SQIVND (reference sequence). CDR3 nucleotide sequence: TGTGCCAGTACCGACCCGGTGGGTCAGCCCCAGCATTTT. Its translation is CASTDPVGQPQHF.

This chain links TRBV10-1 with TRBJ2-1, with 8 bases matching TRBD2. V gave up 3 bases and J gave up 9 bases; unmatched junction bases: 4. Germline loops: CDR1 WNHNN, CDR2 SYGVQD (reference sequence). The CDR3 is made up of 13 amino acids. The chain's CDR3 is CASSDLSGGEQFF. CDR3 DNA: TGCGCCAGCAGTGACCTCAGCGGGGGTGAGCAGTTCTTC.

V is TRBV18 and J is TRBJ2-5; D not resolved. The CDR3 is 14 residues long. Germline CDR1 is KGHSH and CDR2 is LQKENI. Trimming pared 3 bases from V and 2 bases from J, leaving 10 bases between. The chain's CDR3 is CASSPSAVQETQYF. Written as DNA, the CDR3 is TGTGCCAGCTCACCTTCGGCGGTTCAAGAGACCCAGTACTTC.

J is TRBJ1-1 and V is TRBV28; D ambiguous. The germline V gene encodes CDR1 MDHEN and CDR2 SYDVKM. The ends were cut back, 5 bases at V and 5 bases at J, with 12 bases in the middle. The CDR3 has 13 residues. CDR3 DNA: TGTGCCAGCAGTCCTCGCGGGAGAACTGAAGCTTTCTTT. This sequence encodes CASSPRGRTEAFF.

The CDR3 sequence: CASSIFSRGEQFF. CDR3 nucleotides: TGTGCCAGTAGTATCTTCTCCCGGGGAGAGCAGTTCTTC. This chain connects TRBV19 to TRBJ2-1; TRBD2 might be the D (5 bases). Trimming cost V 3 bases and J 10 bases, with 13 bases left between them. Germline V gene lookup returns CDR1 LNHDA and CDR2 SQIVND (reference sequence). This CDR3 comprises 13 residues. The full variable domain, rest sourced from reference TRBV19 and TRBJ2-1, is DGGITQSPKYLFRKEGQNVTLSCEQNLNHDAMYWYRQDPGQGLRLIYYSQIVNDFQKGDIAEGYSVSREKKESFPLTVTSAQKNPTAFYLCASSIFSRGEQFFGPGTRLTVL.

The chain carries TRBV7-2 and TRBJ2-5; TRBD2 aligns across 13 bases. V lost 5 bases to trimming and J lost 5 bases; unmatched junction nucleotides: 8. The CDR3 runs to 16 residues. Germline V gives CDR1 SGHTA, CDR2 FQGNSA. The CDR3 region is CASSPGTSGVTETQYF. CDR3 coding DNA: TGTGCCAGCAGCCCCGGGACTAGCGGGGTAACGGAGACCCAGTACTTC.

V gene TRBV18 combines with J gene TRBJ1-1; no firm D call. V was trimmed by 2 bases and J by 2 bases, leaving 12 bases between them. The V gene's germline CDR1 is KGHSH and CDR2 LQKENI. The CDR3 is 15 amino acids. CDR3 sequence (DNA): TGTGCCAGCTCACCATTTCGCTCTGACAACACTGAAGCTTTCTTT. Translated, it gives CASSPFRSDNTEAFF. Full variable domain (remainder filled in from reference TRBV18 and TRBJ1-1): NAGVMQNPRHLVRRRGQEARLRCSPMKGHSHVYWYRQLPEEGLKFMVYLQKENIIDESGMPKERFSAEFPKEGPSILRIQQVVRGDSAAYFCASSPFRSDNTEAFFGQGTRLTVV.

The chain couples TRBV18 to TRBJ1-1; 7 nucleotides agree with TRBD1. V trimming: 6 bases; J trimming: 6 bases; junction bases outside the gene matches: 7. The CDR3 length is 13 residues. CDR1 and CDR2 from the germline V gene are KGHSH and LQKENI. DNA of the CDR3: TGTGCCAGCTCGGAACAGGGGAGGTCTGAAGCTTTCTTT. As protein: CASSEQGRSEAFF.

This clone appeared a few times. The chain uses TRBV28 and TRBJ2-7; 8 bases line up with TRBD1. The V gene's germline CDR1 is MDHEN and CDR2 SYDVKM. V shed 3 bases and J 7 bases; nucleotides not matched to a gene: 5. This CDR3 contains 13 residues. The CDR3 region is CASSFPGGPEQYF. The DNA of the CDR3 is TGTGCCAGCAGTTTTCCAGGGGGCCCGGAGCAGTACTTC.

The chain uses TRBV7-9 and TRBJ1-3; D uncertain. Trimming stripped 2 bases from V and 4 bases from J, with 18 bases between. The CDR3 length is 17 residues. From germline, CDR1 is SEHNR and CDR2 FQNEAQ (reference sequence). The CDR3 DNA follows: TGTGCCAGCAGCTTAAAGACCCTCGGCCCAGGAGGAAACACCATATATTTT. The encoded protein is CASSLKTLGPGGNTIYF.